A selection of T cell receptor beta chains follows, all from one sample in a study of CD8 T cells in ankylosing spondylitis. TCRdb reanalysed the 5' RACE reads using MiXCR and keeps one entry per CDR3 protein. The profile shows roughly 370,000 distinct CDR3 sequences, about 22% of them singletons. Sequencing was carried out using blood, either unsorted or a sorted T cell fraction (not recorded which). These receptors were collected from a male donor with ankylosing spondylitis. Each CDR3 is given with its conserved first and last residue. The D gene is left open where the match is weak. Some rows mark clone size as missing; the rest say once, few, many or name a class of expanded clone.

d_gene	abundance	v_gene	j_gene	CDR3aa	CDR3nt
TRBD2	many	TRBV5-1	TRBJ2-1	CASSSGERHNEQFF	TGCGCCAGCAGCAGCGGGGAACGGCACAATGAGCAGTTCTTC
TRBD1	many	TRBV5-1	TRBJ2-7	CASSLRQGYEQYF	TGCGCCAGCAGCCTGCGACAGGGCTACGAGCAGTACTTC
TRBD1	NA	TRBV28	TRBJ1-2	CASSSGQSNYGYTF	TGTGCCAGCAGTTCGGGACAGTCTAACTATGGCTACACCTTC
TRBD2	NA	TRBV7-9	TRBJ2-1	CASSRGGSGHNEQFF	TGTGCCAGCAGCCGGGGGGGTAGCGGGCACAATGAGCAGTTCTTC
NA	few	TRBV25-1	TRBJ2-6	CASSEPGAGANVLTF	TGTGCCAGCAGTGAACCAGGAGCTGGGGCCAACGTCCTGACTTTC
TRBD2	NA	TRBV5-6	TRBJ2-3	CASSLVGLALSDTQYF	TGTGCCAGCAGCTTGGTGGGACTAGCGTTGTCAGATACGCAGTATTTT
NA	NA	TRBV14	TRBJ2-7	CASSRQFYEQYF	TGTGCCAGCAGCCGACAGTTCTACGAGCAGTACTTC
TRBD2	NA	TRBV7-3	TRBJ2-7	CASSLAATGGEQYF	TGTGCCAGCAGCTTAGCGGCAACGGGGGGCGAGCAGTACTTC
NA	NA	TRBV12-5	TRBJ2-7	CASGLNTRGEQYF	TGTGCTAGTGGTTTGAACACTAGGGGCGAGCAGTACTTC
NA	few	TRBV6-5	TRBJ1-2	CASRGGPYGYTF	TGTGCCAGCAGAGGAGGACCCTATGGCTACACCTTC
NA	NA	TRBV6-1	TRBJ2-3	CASSPSKAGDTQYF	TGTGCCAGCAGCCCCAGCAAGGCTGGAGATACGCAGTATTTT
NA	NA	TRBV7-2	TRBJ2-5	CASSLVAQETQYF	TGTGCCAGCAGCTTAGTAGCCCAAGAGACCCAGTACTTC
NA	NA	TRBV21-1	TRBJ2-7	CASSFLTGRYF	TGTGCCAGCAGCTTCTTGACAGGGCGGTACTTC
NA	few	TRBV28	TRBJ2-7	CASARPPASYEQYF	TGTGCCAGCGCCCGCCCCCCGGCCTCCTACGAGCAGTACTTC
NA	NA	TRBV24-1	TRBJ2-7	CATSDSRGVETYEQYF	TGTGCCACCAGTGATTCCCGGGGCGTAGAGACCTACGAGCAGTACTTC
NA	NA	TRBV20-1	TRBJ1-4	CSARDRGGYSPEKLFF	TGCAGTGCTAGAGATCGCGGGGGGTACAGCCCTGAAAAACTGTTTTTT
NA	NA	TRBV2	TRBJ1-1	CASSEGYRERGAEAFF	TGTGCCAGCAGTGAAGGTTACAGAGAACGAGGTGCTGAAGCTTTCTTT
NA	many	TRBV7-9	TRBJ1-1	CASTQGQFLAAVAFF	TGTGCCAGCACCCAAGGACAGTTCCTGGCCGCGGTTGCTTTCTTT
NA	few	TRBV7-8	TRBJ1-2	CASSYLNQNIHGYTF	TGTGCCAGCAGCTACCTCAACCAGAATATCCATGGCTACACCTTC
NA	many	TRBV29-1	TRBJ2-3	CSVLSTDTQYF	TGCAGCGTTCTTAGCACAGATACGCAGTATTTT
NA	NA	TRBV6-1	TRBJ2-7	CASSEALPYAGYEQYF	TGTGCCAGCAGTGAAGCGTTGCCCTACGCGGGCTACGAGCAGTACTTC
NA	few	TRBV5-1	TRBJ1-4	CASSDGGKGEKLFF	TGCGCCAGCAGCGATGGGGGAAAGGGTGAAAAACTGTTTTTT
NA	NA	TRBV11-3	TRBJ2-1	CASSLTAGPWEQFF	TGTGCCAGCAGCTTAACGGCGGGACCTTGGGAGCAGTTCTTC
NA	NA	TRBV28	TRBJ2-5	CASSRADIQETQYF	TGTGCCAGCAGTCGAGCGGACATCCAAGAGACCCAGTACTTC
NA	few	TRBV4-3	TRBJ2-6	CASSQVRSSGANVLTF	TGCGCCAGCAGCCAAGTTAGGTCCTCTGGGGCCAACGTCCTGACTTTC
TRBD2	NA	TRBV3-1	TRBJ2-7	CASSQPGLAGAGEQYF	TGTGCCAGCAGCCAACCGGGACTAGCGGGAGCGGGGGAGCAGTACTTC
NA	few	TRBV12-3/TRBV12-4	TRBJ1-4	CASSLIGQGLEELFF	TGTGCCAGCAGTTTGATAGGACAAGGCTTAGAGGAACTGTTTTTT
NA	NA	TRBV20-1	TRBJ2-5	CSASSQETQYF	TGCAGTGCTAGCAGCCAAGAGACCCAGTACTTC
NA	few	TRBV29-1	TRBJ2-1	CSVEIQGLGNNEQFF	TGCAGCGTTGAAATTCAGGGGTTGGGCAACAATGAGCAGTTCTTC
TRBD1	NA	TRBV27	TRBJ2-2	CASSFRQGIGELFF	TGTGCCAGCAGTTTTCGACAGGGGATCGGGGAGCTGTTTTTT
NA	few	TRBV5-1	TRBJ2-3	CASSLSVPLTDTQYF	TGCGCCAGCAGCTTGTCCGTGCCCCTCACAGATACGCAGTATTTT
NA	NA	TRBV7-9	TRBJ2-6	CASSLEGAGANVLTF	TGTGCCAGCAGCTTAGAGGGGGCTGGGGCCAACGTCCTGACTTTC
NA	NA	TRBV11-3	TRBJ2-2	CASSPGGYSAGELFF	TGTGCCAGCAGCCCCGGCGGCTATTCGGCCGGGGAGCTGTTTTTT
NA	many	TRBV7-9	TRBJ2-1	CASSLWDSNYNEQFF	TGTGCCAGCAGCTTATGGGACTCCAACTACAATGAGCAGTTCTTC
NA	NA	TRBV7-2	TRBJ1-6	CASSPLRGGYNSPLHF	TGTGCCAGCAGTCCCCTTAGGGGTGGCTATAATTCACCCCTCCACTTT
NA	NA	TRBV29-1	TRBJ1-1	CSASSGQNTEAFF	TGCAGCGCCTCGTCGGGGCAAAACACTGAAGCTTTCTTT
TRBD2	NA	TRBV20-1	TRBJ2-3	CSARSLAEATDTQYF	TGCAGTGCTAGAAGTCTAGCGGAAGCCACAGATACGCAGTATTTT
NA	NA	TRBV7-9	TRBJ1-5	CASSLALGLSNQPQHF	TGTGCCAGCAGCTTAGCGTTGGGGTTGAGCAATCAGCCCCAGCATTTT
TRBD2	few	TRBV11-3	TRBJ2-1	CASSLAGGGFDEQFF	TGTGCCAGCAGCTTAGCTGGGGGAGGGTTCGATGAGCAGTTCTTC
NA	NA	TRBV7-8	TRBJ2-7	CASSRGRGSGEQYF	TGTGCCAGCAGCAGAGGACGGGGATCTGGCGAGCAGTACTTC
NA	few	TRBV24-1	TRBJ2-2	CATSDTPGTALTGELFF	TGTGCCACCAGTGATACCCCCGGGACGGCACTCACCGGGGAGCTGTTTTTT
TRBD1	few	TRBV28	TRBJ2-7	CASSFVGTGFYEQYF	TGTGCCAGCAGTTTCGTCGGGACAGGGTTCTACGAGCAGTACTTC
NA	NA	TRBV30	TRBJ2-1	CAWSPKDEQFF	TGTGCCTGGAGTCCGAAGGATGAGCAGTTCTTC
NA	NA	TRBV28	TRBJ2-1	CASNRHTLANEQFF	TGTGCCAGCAATCGGCACACCCTCGCCAATGAGCAGTTCTTC
NA	NA	TRBV4-2	TRBJ1-3	CASSQDGGPGNTIYF	TGTGCCAGCAGCCAAGATGGAGGCCCTGGAAACACCATATATTTT
NA	few	TRBV6-2/TRBV6-3	TRBJ1-4	CASRQDGGENEKLFF	TGTGCCAGCAGACAGGATGGAGGAGAAAATGAAAAACTGTTTTTT
TRBD2	few	TRBV5-1	TRBJ2-1	CASRSEAGTYNEQFF	TGCGCCAGCAGATCGGAAGCGGGGACCTACAATGAGCAGTTCTTC